The 32 T cell receptor beta chains listed next were all sequenced from one sample in a study of T cells in Graves' hyperthyroidism and ophthalmopathy. The CDR3 regions of TCR beta were amplified from RNA transcripts. The HTBI primer set was used in a first-round RT-PCR of the TCR CDR3. TCRdb reprocessed the multiplex PCR reads with MiXCR, giving one entry per CDR3 protein. This table has approximately 570,000 distinct CDR3 sequences, about 20% appearing once. Sequencing was performed on blood. The source of these receptors is a man in his forties with Graves' ophthalmopathy.

Many counts were recorded for this clonotype. The chain links TRBV6-1 to TRBJ2-1; tentative D call: TRBD2 (6 bases). Per germline, CDR1 MNHNS and CDR2 SASEGT. The V end was cut by 1 base, the J end by 8 bases, with 18 bases between. The CDR3 covers 16 residues. The CDR3 loop is CASSEGAPRLDDEQFF. Written as DNA, the CDR3 is TGTGCCAGCAGTGAAGGGGCCCCGAGACTAGACGATGAGCAGTTCTTC.

A few counts support this clonotype. The chain recombines TRBV15 with TRBJ1-5; D not certain. Germline lookup yields CDR1 LNHNV and CDR2 YYDKDF (reference sequence). The CDR3 is 14 residues long. V shed 11 bases and J shed 3 bases, with 17 bases lying between them. This CDR3 reads CASAYPGSNQPQHF. The CDR3 DNA sequence: TGTGCCTCGGCTTATCCGGGTTCCAATCAGCCCCAGCATTTT.

The chain is built from TRBV27 and TRBJ2-1; D may correspond to TRBD1 or TRBD2 (5 bases each). CDR3 size: 14 residues. V lost 5 bases, J lost 5 bases, and 13 bases lay in between. CDR1 and CDR2 from the germline V gene are MNHEY and SMNVEV (reference sequence). CDR3 coding DNA: TGTGCCAGCAGTCCTGGGACCACCAACAATGAGCAGTTCTTC. Encoded protein: CASSPGTTNNEQFF.

The rearrangement uses TRBV7-8 and TRBJ1-1; TRBD1 agrees at 7 bases. CDR3 length equals 17 residues. Unmatched junction bases numbered 8, after V lost 1 base and J lost 0 bases. The germline gives CDR1 SGHVS, CDR2 FQNEAQ. The CDR3 loop is CASSLVGGGFLNTEAFF. The CDR3 nucleotides read TGTGCCAGCAGCTTAGTAGGGGGCGGGTTTCTGAACACTGAAGCTTTCTTT. The full variable domain, with the rest looked up from reference TRBV7-8 and TRBJ1-1, is GAGVSQSPRYKVAKRGQDVALRCDPISGHVSLFWYQQALGQGPEFLTYFQNEAQLDKSGLPSDRFFAERPEGSVSTLKIQRTQQEDSAVYLCASSLVGGGFLNTEAFFGQGTRLTVV.

The sample holds many counts of this clonotype. The rearrangement uses TRBV11-3 and TRBJ2-3; TRBD1 matches 10 bases. The V and J ends lost 0 bases and 9 bases, in that order; junction bases with no gene match: 6. Germline V CDR1 and CDR2: SGHNT, YENEEA. The CDR3 length is 15 residues. The CDR3 nucleotides read TGTGCCAGCAGCTTAGAGGGACAGGGGAGGAGGACGCAGTATTTT. Its protein product is CASSLEGQGRRTQYF.

This clonotype was seen only a few times. The rearrangement uses TRBV30 and TRBJ2-5, with TRBD1 matching 7 bases. Per germline, CDR1 GTSNPN and CDR2 SVGIG (reference sequence). The CDR3 is 12 residues long. V was pared by 7 bases and J by 4 bases, with 6 bases of the junction left unmatched. For the CDR3, the DNA is TGTGCCTCCAGGGGGTCGGGAGAGACCCAGTACTTC. Protein: CASRGSGETQYF. Using reference TRBV30 and TRBJ2-5 for the parts outside the CDR3, the full variable domain is SQTIHQWPATLVQPVGSPLSLECTVEGTSNPNLYWYRQAAGRGLQLLFYSVGIGQISSEVPQNLSASRPQDRQFILSSKKLLLSDSGFYLCASRGSGETQYFGPGTRLLVL.

This clonotype was observed many times. The chain employs TRBV20-1 and TRBJ1-3, with a possible D match to TRBD1 (6 bases). Germline V CDR1 and CDR2: DFQATT, SNEGSKA (reference sequence). The CDR3 runs 14 residues. V was trimmed by 2 bases and J by 8 bases, leaving 16 bases between them. The DNA of the CDR3 is TGCAGTGCTAGAAACTCACAGGGAGCGGACACCATATATTTT. It yields the protein CSARNSQGADTIYF.

Many counts were recorded for this clonotype. This rearrangement joins TRBV5-1 to TRBJ1-2; D not certain. Looked up from germline, CDR1 is SGHRS and CDR2 is YFSETQ. The CDR3 runs to 15 residues. V was cut by 4 bases and J by 3 bases, with 16 bases left in between. The CDR3 DNA follows: TGCGCCAGCAGCCCTTCCCCAAGAGGATACTATGGCTACACCTTC. It encodes CASSPSPRGYYGYTF. The variable domain in full, completed from reference TRBV5-1 and TRBJ1-2, reads KAGVTQTPRYLIKTRGQQVTLSCSPISGHRSVSWYQQTPGQGLQFLFEYFSETQRNKGNFPGRFSGRQFSNSRSEMNVSTLELGDSALYLCASSPSPRGYYGYTFGSGTRLTVV.

This clonotype was observed a few times. The rearrangement joins TRBV27 to TRBJ2-1; TRBD2 might be the D (5 bases). This CDR3 comprises 14 residues. V was trimmed by 0 bases and J by 7 bases, leaving 10 bases between them. Germline V lookup: CDR1 MNHEY, CDR2 SMNVEV (reference sequence). The CDR3 DNA reads TGTGCCAGCAGTTTATCGAGAGGGCGGAATGAGCAGTTCTTC. Translated, it gives CASSLSRGRNEQFF.

V gene TRBV6-1 combines with J gene TRBJ1-1; tentative D call: TRBD1 (5 bases). The germline V and J ends were trimmed by 6 bases and 1 base, with 12 bases remaining between them. The CDR3 length is 14 residues. Per germline, CDR1 MNHNS and CDR2 SASEGT. This chain's CDR3 is CASSQPDRNTEAFF. CDR3 bases: TGTGCCAGCAGCCAACCCGACAGGAACACTGAAGCTTTCTTT.

This clonotype was counted once. One junction end disagrees with the germline gene, perhaps due to a read error. J is TRBJ2-3 and V is TRBV20-1; weak D call: TRBD2 (5 bases). Germline CDR1 and CDR2: DFQATT and SNEGSKA (reference sequence). The CDR3 sequence is 13 residues long. CDR3 loop: CNARAPAANTQYF. Written as DNA, the CDR3 is TGCAATGCTAGAGCACCAGCGGCCAATACGCAGTATTTT.

This clonotype occurred a few times. The chain has TRBV28 and TRBJ1-5, with TRBD1 matching 10 bases. V shed 6 bases and J 3 bases; nucleotides not matched to a gene: 2. Germline CDR1 reads MDHEN; CDR2 reads SYDVKM. This CDR3 is built from 14 residues. CDR3 amino acids: CASRGTGANQPQHF. The CDR3 coding sequence is TGTGCCAGCAGGGGGACAGGGGCCAATCAGCCCCAGCATTTT.

The table lists this clonotype with many counts. V gene TRBV6-1 combines with J gene TRBJ1-1; no firm D call. This CDR3 contains 15 residues. Germline lookup yields CDR1 MNHNS and CDR2 SASEGT. Trimming stripped 7 bases from V and 3 bases from J, with 18 bases between. CDR3 DNA: TGTGCCAGCATCCCTGGTTGGCAGCTGGACACTGAAGCTTTCTTT. Amino acids: CASIPGWQLDTEAFF.

This chain joins TRBV2 and TRBJ2-7; TRBD1 is a possible D gene (5 bases). This CDR3 is built from 12 residues. V shed 7 bases and J shed 3 bases, with 10 bases lying between them. Germline V gives CDR1 SNHLY, CDR2 FYNNEI. This CDR3 reads CASTRDFYEQYF. The CDR3 DNA reads TGTGCCAGCACCAGGGATTTCTACGAGCAGTACTTC.

Many counts were recorded for this clonotype. The J gene is TRBJ1-1, the V gene TRBV28; D is unclear. CDR3 length: 16 residues. Per germline, CDR1 MDHEN and CDR2 SYDVKM. Trimming removed 3 bases at V and 0 bases at J, with 14 bases between. CDR3 DNA: TGTGCCAGCAGTTTGTTGTCCCTCGGGGTGAACACTGAAGCTTTCTTT. Protein product: CASSLLSLGVNTEAFF.

The rearrangement links TRBV20-1 to TRBJ1-5; tentative D call: TRBD1 (5 bases). Trimming cost V 5 bases and J 3 bases, with 14 bases left between them. The length of the CDR3 is 14 residues. Germline V gene sequence: CDR1 DFQATT, CDR2 SNEGSKA (reference sequence). The CDR3 nucleotides read TGCAGTGCTGGGGCCCTTATGGACAATCAGCCCCAGCATTTT. This encodes CSAGALMDNQPQHF.

The rearrangement joins TRBV6-1 to TRBJ2-5; the match to TRBD2 covers 13 bases. The CDR3 runs 15 residues. The germline gives CDR1 MNHNS, CDR2 SASEGT. Trimming cost V 11 bases and J 5 bases; bases outside gene matches: 11. The DNA of the CDR3 is TGTGCCGGCTACGCTGCGACTAGCGGGAGGGAGACCCAGTACTTC. Its translation: CAGYAATSGRETQYF.

The chain couples TRBV7-8 to TRBJ2-2; 11 nucleotides line up with TRBD1. Germline V gene data show CDR1 as SGHVS and CDR2 as FQNEAQ. There are 15 residues in the CDR3. The V segment lost 6 bases and the J segment 7 bases; nucleotides outside the gene matches: 7. The CDR3 reads CASRPGTGGGGELFF. DNA of the CDR3: TGTGCCAGCAGACCCGGGACAGGGGGGGGCGGGGAGCTGTTTTTT.

The chain joins TRBV6-2 or TRBV6-3 to TRBJ2-7, with 8 bases lining up with TRBD2. The CDR3 is 16 amino acids. V lost 8 bases to trimming and J lost 3 bases; unmatched junction nucleotides: 15. Germline CDR1 is MNHEY and CDR2 is SVGEGT. The CDR3, as DNA: TGTGCCAGCTGGAAACGGGGTAGCGGGGATAACTACGAGCAGTACTTC. Translation: CASWKRGSGDNYEQYF.

For the CDR3, the DNA is TGTGCCAGCAGCCGAGGCGGGGGGAAAGCGATATACAATGAGCAGTTCTTC. Protein product: CASSRGGGKAIYNEQFF. The genes are TRBV13 and TRBJ2-1, with 8 bases matching TRBD2. Germline trimming cut 5 bases from V and 4 bases from J; bases unmatched to any gene: 13. CDR1 is PRHDT, CDR2 FYEKMQ, per germline (reference sequence). The CDR3 has 17 residues. Complete variable domain (other parts from reference TRBV13 and TRBJ2-1): AAGVIQSPRHLIKEKRETATLKCYPIPRHDTVYWYQQGPGQDPQFLISFYEKMQSDKGSIPDRFSAQQFSDYHSELNMSSLELGDSALYFCASSRGGGKAIYNEQFFGPGTRLTVL.

This clonotype turned up a few times. The chain combines TRBV6-1 with TRBJ1-1; D remains unclear. Germline assignment: CDR1 MNHNS and CDR2 SASEGT. V gave up 2 bases and J gave up 9 bases, with 7 bases separating them. The CDR3 extends over 11 amino acids. In nucleotides, the CDR3 is TGTGCCAGCAGTGAAAGGGTGAAAGCTTTCTTT. It specifies CASSERVKAFF.

The genes are TRBV5-8 and TRBJ2-7, with TRBD1 as a possible D gene (5 bases). CDR1 SGHTS and CDR2 YDEGEE come from the germline V gene. The CDR3 loop spans 13 amino acids. Trimming took 4 bases from V and 3 from J, leaving 11 bases between them. CDR3 loop: CASSKQRGYEQYF. Here the CDR3 DNA reads TGTGCCAGCAGCAAACAAAGGGGCTACGAGCAGTACTTC.

The rearrangement uses TRBV10-3 and TRBJ2-5, with 10 positions matching TRBD2. The CDR3 runs to 14 residues. V gave up 4 bases and J gave up 2 bases; unmatched junction bases: 1. In germline, CDR1 is ENHRY, CDR2 SYGVKD. CDR3 sequence reads: CAISGTSGQETQYF. CDR3 nucleotides: TGTGCCATCAGTGGGACTAGCGGTCAAGAGACCCAGTACTTC.

This clonotype was seen many times. This rearrangement joins TRBV7-8 to TRBJ2-3, with 8 bases lining up with TRBD2. Germline CDR1 is SGHVS and CDR2 is FQNEAQ. This CDR3 contains 15 residues. Trimming removed 1 base from V and 6 bases from J; junction bases left unmatched: 6. The CDR3 loop is CASSLGTSSRDTQYF. The CDR3 DNA reads TGTGCCAGCAGCTTAGGGACTAGCTCTCGCGATACGCAGTATTTT.

J is TRBJ2-5 and V is TRBV6-2 or TRBV6-3; the D is unclear. This CDR3 has 17 residues. Trimming pared 2 bases from V and 1 base from J, leaving 17 bases between. CDR1 is MNHEY and CDR2 is SVGEGT in the germline V gene. CDR3 residues: CASSYAATKLSQETQYF. DNA for the CDR3: TGTGCCAGCAGTTACGCCGCGACCAAATTAAGCCAAGAGACCCAGTACTTC.

This clonotype came up a few times. This chain joins TRBV19 and TRBJ2-7; the D is unclear. In germline, CDR1 is LNHDA, CDR2 SQIVND (reference sequence). CDR3 length: 12 amino acids. V was trimmed by 10 bases and J by 5 bases, leaving 15 bases between them. The CDR3 is CATREVLDEQYF. The CDR3 DNA is TGTGCCACCCGAGAGGTGTTGGACGAGCAGTACTTC.

Ten or more counts support this clonotype. The chain carries TRBV3-1 and TRBJ1-2; D is unclear. The germline gives CDR1 LGHDT, CDR2 YNNKEL (reference sequence). Trimming removed 2 bases at V and 8 bases at J, with 21 bases between. The CDR3 contains 16 residues. As DNA, the CDR3 is TGTGCCAGCAGCCAATTCAGATGGAAGGCGGGAGGAGGCTACACCTTC. As protein: CASSQFRWKAGGGYTF.

This clonotype occurred a few times. DNA of the CDR3: TGTGCCAGCAGCTGGGACAGGGCTGAGCAGTTCTTC. Translating gives CASSWDRAEQFF. The rearrangement links TRBV3-1 to TRBJ2-1, with TRBD1 matching over 9 bases. V lost 5 bases to trimming and J lost 9 bases; unmatched junction nucleotides: 2. Looked up from germline, CDR1 is LGHDT and CDR2 is YNNKEL (reference sequence). There are 12 residues in the CDR3.

The chain joins TRBV28 to TRBJ1-3; 10 nucleotides line up with TRBD1. V was clipped by 5 bases and J by 2 bases; unmatched bases: 6. The CDR3 loop spans 16 amino acids. The germline V gene has CDR1 MDHEN and CDR2 SYDVKM. The chain's CDR3 is CASSPGQGVTGNTIYF. CDR3 sequence (DNA): TGTGCCAGCAGTCCCGGACAGGGGGTAACTGGAAACACCATATATTTT.

The V and J genes are TRBV11-3 and TRBJ2-1; 11 nucleotides align to TRBD1. This CDR3 is built from 15 residues. CDR1 is SGHNT and CDR2 is YENEEA in the germline V gene. After removal of 5 bases from V and 8 bases from J, the junction contained 8 bases not matched to a gene. CDR3 protein: CASSPGDRGVDEQFF. As DNA, the CDR3 is TGTGCCAGCAGCCCCGGGGACAGGGGGGTCGATGAGCAGTTCTTC. Filled out from reference TRBV11-3 and TRBJ2-1, the complete variable domain reads EAGVVQSPRYKIIEKKQPVAFWCNPISGHNTLYWYLQNLGQGPELLIRYENEEAVDDSQLPKDRFSAERLKGVDSTLKIQPAELGDSAVYLCASSPGDRGVDEQFFGPGTRLTVL.

This clonotype was seen more than once but under ten times. The gene calls are TRBV14 and TRBJ1-1; the D gene is possibly TRBD1 (5 bases). This CDR3 has 16 residues. Looked up from germline, CDR1 is SGHDN and CDR2 is FVKESK. Trimming left V 4 bases short and J 3 bases short, with 18 bases between. CDR3 in amino acids: CASSLLPAGGDTEAFF. In nucleotides, the CDR3 is TGTGCCAGCAGCCTTCTCCCGGCCGGGGGGGACACTGAAGCTTTCTTT.

V and J are TRBV5-6 and TRBJ2-7, with 8 nucleotides matching TRBD1. The CDR3 extends over 14 amino acids. The germline CDR1 and CDR2 sequences are SGHDT and YYEEEE. Unmatched junction bases numbered 8, after V lost 2 bases and J lost 7 bases. The DNA of the CDR3 is TGTGCCAGCAGCTTCGGCCAGGGGGCGCTTGAGCAGTACTTC. As protein: CASSFGQGALEQYF.